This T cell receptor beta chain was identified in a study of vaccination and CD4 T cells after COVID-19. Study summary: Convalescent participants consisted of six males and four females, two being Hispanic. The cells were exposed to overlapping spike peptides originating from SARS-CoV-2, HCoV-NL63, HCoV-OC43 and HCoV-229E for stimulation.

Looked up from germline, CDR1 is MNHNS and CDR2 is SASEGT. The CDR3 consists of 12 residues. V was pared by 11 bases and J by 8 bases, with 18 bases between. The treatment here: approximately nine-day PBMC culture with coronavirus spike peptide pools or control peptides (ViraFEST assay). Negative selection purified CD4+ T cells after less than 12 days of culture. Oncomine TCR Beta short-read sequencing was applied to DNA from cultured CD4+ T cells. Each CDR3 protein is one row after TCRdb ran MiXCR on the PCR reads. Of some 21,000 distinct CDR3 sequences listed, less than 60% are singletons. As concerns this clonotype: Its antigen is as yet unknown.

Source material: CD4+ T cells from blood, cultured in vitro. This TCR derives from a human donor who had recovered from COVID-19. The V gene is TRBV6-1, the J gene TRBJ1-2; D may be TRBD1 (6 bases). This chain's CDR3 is CAAKRGAAGYTF. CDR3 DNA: TGTGCCGCCAAAAGGGGGGCGGCGGGCTACACCTTC.